The clone carrying this T cell receptor (beta chain) was observed a handful of times. As yet, its antigen is unknown. The source of the sample is a study of T cells in Graves' hyperthyroidism and ophthalmopathy. Findings of the study overall: Blood held most thyroid clonotypes expanded above 0.001 frequency.

The definition of stable Graves' hyperthyroidism was no ophthalmopathy progression within 18 months. Amplified regions were TCR beta CDR3 sequences from RNA transcripts. The HTBI primer set drove a first-round RT-PCR of the TCR CDR3. TCRdb recomputed calls from the multiplex PCR reads with MiXCR, one row per CDR3 protein. The sample shows some 740,000 distinct CDR3 sequences, around 15% of them seen only once. The CDR3 totals 15 residues. Trimming at V came to 1 base and at J to 4 bases, leaving 4 bases not matched to a gene. Germline CDR1 and CDR2: SEHNR and FQNEAQ (reference sequence). The receptor comes from a woman under 30 with Graves' hyperthyroidism. The chain joins TRBV7-9 to TRBJ1-2, with TRBD1 matching 9 bases. Sequencing was done on a sample of blood. The CDR3 DNA follows: TGTGCCAGCAGCTTAGAAGGGACAGGGTTCTATGGCTACACCTTC. Protein sequence: CASSLEGTGFYGYTF.